This T cell receptor (beta chain) was sequenced for a study of cytomegalovirus exposure and HLA in healthy donors. The study's findings and limits: Later on, analysis showed that most CMV-associated TCR beta chains appeared to be HLA-restricted. Specificity for CMV antigens was confirmed in vitro for a few of the CMV-associated chains. Reports credit the classifier with highly specific, highly sensitive diagnosis of cytomegalovirus status.

V lost 3 bases to trimming and J lost 7 bases, with 12 bases between them. The CDR3 spans 14 residues. Germline assignment: CDR1 LNHDA and CDR2 SQIVND (reference sequence). With 60 Vbeta and 13 Jbeta primers, the PCR was carried out. TCRdb keeps only in-frame clones here, not all; method: immunoSEQ multiplex PCR. The table lists about 55,000 clones, around four fifths of them singletons. Though probably carrying unrecorded immune exposures, donors were nominally healthy at sampling. This clone was picked up one time. Antigen unknown. This clonotype was sampled from a man in his thirties or forties in good health and CMV-seronegative. What was sequenced was PBMCs. The rearrangement uses TRBV19 and TRBJ1-4; possible D gene TRBD1, 5 bases. The CDR3 loop is CASSMGQASEKLFF. In DNA form, the CDR3 reads TGTGCCAGTAGTATGGGGCAGGCCTCTGAAAAACTGTTTTTT.